This TCR beta chain was identified during a study of breast tumors, draining lymph nodes, adjacent tissues. In this sample, this clonotype turned up many times. Its cognate antigen is unknown. With 2 bases removed from V and 2 bases from J, the gap between germline ends came to 28 bases. CDR1 MNHNY and CDR2 SVGAGI come from the germline V gene (reference sequence). The CDR3 is 21 amino acids. Study-wide points: Most tumor T cells seemingly derive from lymph node, then expand in tumor. Compared with lymph nodes, tumors were less diverse; compared with nontumor tissue, more. Luminal-like breast cancer showed significantly greater tumor-nontumor repertoire similarity than basal-like breast cancer did.

TCRdb redid the calling of the multiplex PCR reads with MiXCR, one entry per CDR3 protein. This sample has about 130,000 distinct CDR3 sequences, with over 20% found just once. Axillary draining lymph nodes of breast cancer patients supplied the node samples. The clonotype comes from a female donor with breast cancer. Some clones in this sample may be carry-over from other donors' samples. The chain employs TRBV6-6 and TRBJ2-1, with D maybe TRBD2 (5 bases). Sequenced input: axillary lymph node tissue. CDR3 DNA: TGTGCCAGCAGTTACCGGCGCACTAGTGGTCGGTCCGTGATTCCCTACAATGAGCAGTTCTTC. It codes for CASSYRRTSGRSVIPYNEQFF.